These T cell receptor beta chains were read from a single sample in a study of regulatory T cells in long-lasting Graves disease. TCRdb re-derived calls from the multiplex PCR reads in MiXCR, one entry per CDR3 protein. The sample includes over 450,000 distinct CDR3 sequences, 20% to 25% seen only once; the top ten take about 6.6%. Sequenced here: peripheral blood mononuclear cells (PBMCs), sampled when the disease was refractory, from a patient treated with antithyroid drugs. These TCRs come from a female donor with Graves disease. CDR3s include the opening cysteine and the closing phenylalanine or tryptophan. A D gene is named only where the DNA matches it firmly. Not all rows give a size; the values are once, few, many and, for expanded clones, a class.

TRBD1	TRBV29-1	few	TRBJ1-2	TGCAGCGTTGATTTCGCGGGACAGGGGTTCTATGGCTACACCTTC	CSVDFAGQGFYGYTF
.	TRBV5-1	.	TRBJ2-6	TGCGCCAGCAGCCCCTCACCAGGACAGAGACTCTCTGGGGCCAACGTCCTGACTTTC	CASSPSPGQRLSGANVLTF
.	TRBV29-1	.	TRBJ2-7	TGCAGCGTTGAAGGGTCCTACGAGCAGTACTTC	CSVEGSYEQYF
.	TRBV20-1	.	TRBJ2-4	TGCAGTGCTAGCTCGTTGGGGACTGGGTACTTC	CSASSLGTGYF
.	TRBV27	few	TRBJ2-7	TGTGCCCGTGGGGGCTACGAGCAGTACTTC	CARGGYEQYF
TRBD1	TRBV7-2	many	TRBJ1-2	TGTGCCAGCAGCTCCTGGACAGGGGACGATGGCTACACCTTC	CASSSWTGDDGYTF
TRBD1	TRBV4-1	.	TRBJ1-2	TGCGCCAGCAGCCAAGCAGGGGGCAGCTATGGCTACACCTTC	CASSQAGGSYGYTF
TRBD2	TRBV28	many	TRBJ2-1	TGTGCCACTCAGCGGACTAGCGGGTACAATGAGCAGTTCTTC	CATQRTSGYNEQFF
.	TRBV3-1	many	TRBJ1-4	TGTGCCAGCAGCCAGACACAAGAAAAACTGTTTTTT	CASSQTQEKLFF
TRBD2	TRBV7-9	.	TRBJ2-2	TGTGCCAGCAGCTTACCACATAGACTAGCGGGAGTCACCGGGGAGCTGTTTTTT	CASSLPHRLAGVTGELFF